This T cell receptor (beta chain) was observed in a study of T cells after yellow fever vaccination. Overall study: In the case of low-cell-number fractions, SMART-Seq v4 Ultra Low Input was used for preparation.

The 5'RACE template-switching step produced TCR cDNA and added a universal primer site and UMIs. TCRdb recomputed calls from the 5' RACE reads with MiXCR, one row per CDR3 protein. The table lists 250,000 to 400,000 distinct CDR3 sequences, roughly 4.3% of them singletons, with less than 20% in the top ten. This CDR3 has 17 amino acids. V was pared by 6 bases and J by 5 bases, with 15 bases of the junction left unmatched. CDR1 and CDR2 from the germline V gene are DFQATT and SNEGSKA (reference sequence). Study outcomes and limitations: One caveat is that FACS-sorted repertoires could contain abundant clonotypes contaminating from the bulk population. Most primary-vaccination clones reappeared after the booster (just under 98% CD4, 88% CD8).

This clonotype was found many times. Its target is not known. This receptor was identified in a man aged 18 to 29 who received the YFV17D yellow fever vaccine. The rearrangement links TRBV20-1 to TRBJ2-5; TRBD2 agrees at 13 bases. Here the sequenced sample was PBMCs, taken 15 days after the yellow fever booster vaccination. The CDR3 sequence is CSAKTGLAGYYTETQYF. CDR3 bases: TGCAGTGCAAAGACGGGACTAGCGGGATATTATACGGAGACCCAGTACTTC.